This entry lists 16 T cell receptor beta chains sequenced from one sample in a study of blood T cell repertoires in COVID-19. Sequenced by immunoSEQ multiplex PCR; TCRdb stores in-frame clones only, minus some. This table holds 150,000 to 200,000 clones, 75% to 85% found once. Sequenced sample: PBMCs or T cells enriched from blood (not recorded which). These TCRs come from a man aged 40-50 years who had recovered from COVID-19.

The chain is built from TRBV6-5 and TRBJ2-7; TRBD2 is a possible D gene (6 bases). This CDR3 contains 14 residues. V was cut by 6 bases and J by 2 bases, with 14 bases left in between. The germline gives CDR1 MNHEY, CDR2 SVGAGI. CDR3 coding DNA: TGTGCCAGCAGGTGGGACTGGGGCGCCTACGAGCAGTACTTC. Translated: CASRWDWGAYEQYF.

This chain links TRBV3-1 (or the pseudogene TRBV3-2) with TRBJ2-5; tentatively, D is TRBD2 (6 bases). CDR3 length: 14 amino acids. V was pared by 4 bases and J by 4 bases, with 13 bases between. The germline V gene has CDR1 LGHDT and CDR2 YNNKEL (reference sequence). The CDR3: CASSRQGGGETQYF. CDR3 sequence (DNA): TGTGCCAGCAGCCGTCAGGGAGGTGGAGAGACCCAGTACTTC.

CDR3 protein: CASSLERSGGYTF. DNA of the CDR3: TGCGCCAGCAGCTTGGAACGTTCAGGAGGCTACACCTTC. This chain links TRBV5-1 with TRBJ1-2; D is unresolved. V lost 0 bases and J lost 8, with 11 bases in between. CDR1 is SGHRS and CDR2 is YFSETQ in the germline V gene. This CDR3 is built from 13 residues.

The chain joins TRBV5-4 to TRBJ2-3; 8 bases map to TRBD2. Per germline, CDR1 SGHNT and CDR2 YYREEE (reference sequence). The CDR3 contains 15 residues. V was clipped by 4 bases and J by 4 bases; unmatched bases: 8. The DNA of the CDR3 is TGTGCCAGCAGCCGGGGGGGGATCAGCCCAGATACGCAGTATTTT. Translated, it gives CASSRGGISPDTQYF.

The gene calls are TRBV30 and TRBJ2-1; the match to TRBD2 covers 8 bases. V was pared by 0 bases and J by 6 bases, with 7 bases of the junction left unmatched. CDR1 GTSNPN and CDR2 SVGIG come from the germline V gene (reference sequence). The CDR3 loop spans 15 amino acids. The CDR3 is CAWSVRRGAANEQFF. The CDR3 region has the DNA TGTGCCTGGAGTGTTCGGCGGGGGGCCGCCAATGAGCAGTTCTTC.

The V call is TRBV19, the J call TRBJ1-4; D is perhaps TRBD1 (5 bases). CDR1 and CDR2 from the germline V gene are LNHDA and SQIVND (reference sequence). V was shortened by 3 bases and J by 5 bases, with 16 bases between the two germline ends. The CDR3 runs to 16 residues. CDR3 in DNA: TGTGCCAGTAGTATGGTGCGCGGGGCCCGGAATGAAAAACTGTTTTTT. Its translation is CASSMVRGARNEKLFF.

V is TRBV9 and J is TRBJ1-6, with TRBD1 matching 7 bases. The CDR3 runs 13 residues. The germline V gene encodes CDR1 SGDLS and CDR2 YYNGEE. After removal of 10 bases from V and 7 bases from J, the junction contained 8 bases not matched to a gene. In DNA form, the CDR3 reads TGTGCCGGAGAAGGACAGGAGAATTCACCCCTCCACTTT. It yields the protein CAGEGQENSPLHF. The full variable domain, in which reference TRBV9 and TRBJ1-6 provide the parts outside the CDR3, is DSGVTQTPKHLITATGQRVTLRCSPRSGDLSVYWYQQSLDQGLQFLIQYYNGEERAKGNILERFSAQQFPDLHSELNLSSLELGDSALYFCAGEGQENSPLHFGNGTRLTVT.

The CDR3 DNA reads as TGTGCCAGCAGGAGTAGCGGGGGGGAGACCCAGTACTTC. This sequence encodes CASRSSGGETQYF. The V and J genes are TRBV5-6 and TRBJ2-5; 10 bases fit TRBD2. This CDR3 has 13 amino acids. With V trimmed by 5 bases and J by 5 bases, 3 bases remained unmatched. CDR1 SGHDT and CDR2 YYEEEE come from the germline V gene.

The chain uses TRBV2 and TRBJ1-3; D possibly corresponds to TRBD1 (6 bases). The V and J ends lost 7 bases and 0 bases respectively, with 19 bases between them. Germline CDR1 reads SNHLY; CDR2 reads FYNNEI. The CDR3 consists of 17 residues. The CDR3 DNA sequence: TGTGCCAGCACCGGACTGGGGGCTATTAGCTCTGGAAACACCATATATTTT. Translation gives CASTGLGAISSGNTIYF.

This clone has just one count. This chain links TRBV9 with TRBJ1-1; TRBD1 aligns across 7 bases. The CDR3 totals 14 residues. V dropped 0 bases and J dropped 10; count of bases not matched to a gene: 9. Germline-derived CDR1 and CDR2 are SGDLS and YYNGEE. CDR3 sequence (DNA): TGTGCCAGCAGCGTAGTGTCGGGGGCAGGGGGAGCTTTCTTT. It yields the protein CASSVVSGAGGAFF.

The chain recombines TRBV14 with TRBJ2-2; a possible D gene is TRBD1 (6 bases). V was trimmed by 4 bases and J by 5 bases, leaving 11 bases between them. Germline values: CDR1 SGHDN, CDR2 FVKESK. The CDR3 totals 14 residues. CDR3: CASSRQQGTGELFF. For the CDR3, the DNA is TGTGCCAGCAGCCGCCAACAGGGAACCGGGGAGCTGTTTTTT.

This chain connects TRBV29-1 to TRBJ1-6; D is perhaps TRBD1 (5 bases). The CDR3 is 13 amino acids. Trimming pared 6 bases from V and 7 bases from J, leaving 13 bases between. Looked up from germline, CDR1 is SQVTM and CDR2 is ANQGSEA. This CDR3 reads CSVRLDKNSPLHF. The CDR3 DNA reads as TGCAGCGTACGGTTGGACAAGAATTCACCCCTCCACTTT.

This rearrangement joins TRBV3-1 (or the pseudogene TRBV3-2) to TRBJ1-3, with 9 nucleotides matching TRBD1. The V gene end was trimmed by 4 bases and the J gene end by 4 bases; junction bases not matched to a gene: 2. CDR1 LGHDT and CDR2 YNNKEL come from the germline V gene (reference sequence). The CDR3 has 14 residues. The CDR3 is CASSPTGGGNTIYF. The CDR3 DNA sequence: TGTGCCAGCAGCCCAACAGGGGGCGGAAACACCATATATTTT.

This clone was detected only a few times. Other DNA sequences from this sample encode an identical CDR3 as well. The chain links TRBV30 to TRBJ1-5; tentatively, D is TRBD1 (6 bases). CDR3 length: 13 residues. Trimming removed 1 base at V and 6 bases at J, with 10 bases between. Germline V lookup: CDR1 GTSNPN, CDR2 SVGIG (reference sequence). CDR3 nucleotide sequence: TGTGCCTGGAGTGATGGGGGCGGTCAGCCCCAGCATTTT. This translates into CAWSDGGGQPQHF.

This rearrangement joins TRBV6-5 to TRBJ2-1; 12 bases map to TRBD2. This CDR3 is 14 amino acids long. CDR1 is MNHEY and CDR2 is SVGAGI in the germline V gene. Trimming at V came to 9 bases and at J to 7 bases, leaving 7 bases not matched to a gene. CDR3 nucleotides: TGTGCCAGTCATCTAGCGGGGGGGCGGAATGAGCAGTTCTTC. As protein: CASHLAGGRNEQFF.

The chain couples TRBV7-3 to TRBJ2-3; 10 bases match TRBD2. Germline values: CDR1 SGHTA, CDR2 FQGTGA. Trimming at V came to 5 bases and at J to 0 bases, leaving 5 bases not matched to a gene. The CDR3 contains 16 residues. The CDR3 nucleotides read TGTGCCAGCAGCGTTAGCGGGGGGCTCAGCACAGATACGCAGTATTTT. Translation: CASSVSGGLSTDTQYF.